These 18 T cell receptor beta chains came from one sample sequenced in a study of identical twins. TCRdb analysed the 5' RACE reads with MiXCR anew, one entry per CDR3 protein. The sample carries some 97,000 distinct CDR3 sequences, about 5.6% recorded once. Sequencing was carried out using memory T cells sorted from blood. These receptors all come from a woman aged 45-59 years in good health.

The sample holds many counts of this clonotype. The rearrangement joins TRBV5-1 to TRBJ2-7; possibly TRBD1 for D (5 bases). The CDR3 sequence is 14 residues long. Germline CDR1 is SGHRS and CDR2 is YFSETQ. V lost 4 bases, J lost 3 bases, and 14 bases lay in between. The CDR3 nucleotides are TGCGCCAGCAGCCCAACAGGAGAAATCTACGAGCAGTACGTC. Its protein product is CASSPTGEIYEQYV.

This clonotype was seen many times. This chain links TRBV7-2 with TRBJ2-2, with D possibly TRBD2 on 5 matching bases. Looked up from germline, CDR1 is SGHTA and CDR2 is FQGNSA. The length of the CDR3 is 16 residues. The ends were cut back, 1 base at V and 0 bases at J, with 9 bases in the middle. The CDR3 spells CASSLGSGTNTGELFF. CDR3 DNA: TGTGCCAGCAGCTTAGGAAGCGGAACGAACACCGGGGAGCTGTTTTTT.

This clonotype was counted ten times or more. This chain uses TRBV24-1 with TRBJ2-1; maybe TRBD2 (6 bases). Per the germline V gene, CDR1 is KGHDR and CDR2 is SFDVKD. The CDR3 covers 11 residues. V was pared by 5 bases and J by 10 bases, with 8 bases between. Here the CDR3 DNA reads TGTGCCACCAGTGGTGCGGGGGAGCAGTTCTTC. Residues: CATSGAGEQFF.

This clonotype was picked up many times. This chain uses TRBV5-1 with TRBJ1-2; 10 bases are a match to TRBD1. CDR1 and CDR2 (germline): SGHRS, YFSETQ. The CDR3 length is 15 residues. Trimming at V came to 0 bases and at J to 6 bases, leaving 5 bases not matched to a gene. This CDR3 reads CASSLEGQGIDGYTF. Here the CDR3 DNA reads TGCGCCAGCAGCTTGGAGGGACAGGGGATCGATGGCTACACCTTC.

This clonotype was seen repeatedly, ten times or more. V is TRBV7-9 and J is TRBJ2-7; 7 nucleotides match TRBD2. Unmatched junction bases numbered 6, after V lost 1 base and J lost 0 bases. CDR1 and CDR2 from the germline V gene are SEHNR and FQNEAQ (reference sequence). This CDR3 has 16 amino acids. CDR3: CASSLESSGGSYEQYF. The CDR3 nucleotides are TGTGCCAGCAGCTTAGAATCTAGCGGAGGCTCCTACGAGCAGTACTTC.

This clonotype has a handful of counts. The rearrangement uses TRBV7-6 and TRBJ2-7; 13 bases agree with TRBD2. CDR1 is SGHVS, CDR2 FNYEAQ, per germline. The junction had 11 bases not matched to a gene; V was cut back by 2 bases and J by 7 bases. This CDR3 comprises 17 residues. The CDR3 DNA is TGTGCCAGCAGCTTATCGATACTAGCGGGAGGGCCTGGGGAGCAGTACTTC. Translated: CASSLSILAGGPGEQYF.

This clonotype was detected many times. The chain recombines TRBV6-2 or TRBV6-3 with TRBJ2-7; 7 bases fit TRBD2. The length of the CDR3 is 14 residues. Looked up from germline, CDR1 is MNHEY and CDR2 is SVGEGT. Trimming cost V 6 bases and J 2 bases; bases outside gene matches: 7. CDR3 sequence reads: CASSFLAEPYEQYV. CDR3 coding DNA: TGTGCCAGCAGCTTCCTAGCGGAGCCCTACGAGCAGTACGTC.

The sample holds many counts of this clonotype. The rearrangement uses TRBV7-9 and TRBJ1-2, with D perhaps matching TRBD1 (5 bases). V gave up 5 bases and J gave up 7 bases, with 11 bases separating them. Germline CDR1 SEHNR, CDR2 FQNEAQ (reference sequence). This CDR3 contains 12 residues. In DNA, the CDR3 is TGTGCCAGCAGCCCTGGACAATCTGGCTACACCTTC. Translated, it gives CASSPGQSGYTF.

A few counts support this clonotype. The rearrangement joins TRBV6-2 or TRBV6-3 to TRBJ2-3; no clear D gene. V gave up 3 bases and J gave up 4 bases, with 2 bases separating them. The CDR3 totals 11 residues. The germline V gene has CDR1 MNHEY and CDR2 SVGEGT. The CDR3 DNA sequence: TGTGCCAGCAGTTATCCAGATACGCAGTATTTT. This encodes CASSYPDTQYF.

This clonotype was observed many times. The chain has TRBV6-5 and TRBJ1-5; possible D gene TRBD1, 6 bases. Per germline, CDR1 MNHEY and CDR2 SVGAGI. CDR3 size: 13 residues. With 6 bases removed from V and 7 bases from J, the gap between germline ends came to 13 bases. CDR3 DNA sequence: TGTGCCAGCAGCAAAGGGGGGGCGCAGCCCCAGCATTTT. This gives the protein CASSKGGAQPQHF.

This clonotype was seen repeatedly, ten times or more. The chain carries TRBV28 and TRBJ2-7, with 7 bases matching TRBD2. After removal of 5 bases from V and 6 bases from J, the junction contained 7 bases not matched to a gene. The CDR3 runs to 13 residues. CDR1 MDHEN and CDR2 SYDVKM come from the germline V gene. As DNA, the CDR3 is TGTGCCAGCAGTCTCTTAGGGAGGGGCGAGCAGTACTTC. Its protein is CASSLLGRGEQYF. The full variable domain, with the rest looked up from reference TRBV28 and TRBJ2-7, is DVKVTQSSRYLVKRTGEKVFLECVQDMDHENMFWYRQDPGLGLRLIYFSYDVKMKEKGDIPEGYSVSREKKERFSLILESASTNQTSMYLCASSLLGRGEQYFGPGTRLTVT.

This clonotype showed up many times. The chain links TRBV20-1 to TRBJ2-2; D not certain. The V gene lost 5 bases and the J gene lost 8 bases, with 9 bases spanning the gap. Germline values: CDR1 DFQATT, CDR2 SNEGSKA (reference sequence). This CDR3 is built from 11 residues. CDR3 loop: CSALGPGELFF. CDR3 sequence (DNA): TGCAGTGCTTTAGGACCTGGGGAGCTGTTTTTT.

This clonotype was detected many times. V gene TRBV3-1 combines with J gene TRBJ2-3; 7 bases map to TRBD2. Germline values: CDR1 LGHDT, CDR2 YNNKEL (reference sequence). V was pared by 1 base and J by 2 bases, with 6 bases of the junction left unmatched. The CDR3 consists of 16 residues. This CDR3 reads CASSQVVGGVTDTQYF. The DNA of the CDR3 is TGTGCCAGCAGCCAAGTAGTGGGAGGGGTCACAGATACGCAGTATTTT.

This clonotype was observed many times. The V gene is TRBV24-1, the J gene TRBJ2-2; weak D call: TRBD2 (6 bases). The CDR3 is 16 residues long. Germline CDR1 and CDR2: KGHDR and SFDVKD. Trimming took off 2 bases at V and 6 bases at J, with 15 bases between the two ends. The CDR3 nucleotides are TGTGCCACCAGTGATTGGAGGACTACCAGGGCCGGGGAGCTGTTTTTT. This encodes CATSDWRTTRAGELFF.

V is TRBV27 and J is TRBJ2-6; D might be TRBD1 (5 bases). The CDR3 extends over 19 amino acids. Germline CDR1 and CDR2: MNHEY and SMNVEV (reference sequence). V gave up 3 bases and J gave up 0 bases, with 18 bases separating them. The CDR3 reads CASSFYGVQGLSGANVLTF. The DNA for the CDR3 is TGTGCCAGCAGTTTTTATGGAGTGCAGGGCCTCTCTGGGGCCAACGTCCTGACTTTC.

At least ten counts were recorded for this clonotype. The chain combines TRBV5-1 with TRBJ2-5, with 10 bases lining up with TRBD2. The CDR3 length is 15 residues. V was pared by 4 bases and J by 5 bases, with 8 bases of the junction left unmatched. Germline CDR1 SGHRS, CDR2 YFSETQ. CDR3 protein: CASSTSSGSGETQYF. CDR3 bases: TGCGCCAGCAGCACCTCTAGCGGGAGCGGGGAGACCCAGTACTTC.

This clonotype turned up a few times. This chain uses TRBV12-3 or TRBV12-4 with TRBJ2-1, with 14 bases identical to TRBD2. The CDR3 length is 18 residues. The V segment lost 7 bases and the J segment 8 bases; nucleotides outside the gene matches: 16. As DNA, the CDR3 is TGTGCCAGCACCTTGGGGGGACTAGCGGGAGACCGGGGTGATGAGCAGTTCTTC. Residues: CASTLGGLAGDRGDEQFF.

This clonotype has just a few counts. This chain links TRBV28 with TRBJ2-2; D perhaps matches TRBD1 (6 bases). V lost 3 bases and J lost 0, with 23 bases in between. CDR1 MDHEN and CDR2 SYDVKM come from the germline V gene. CDR3 length: 20 residues. The CDR3 loop reads CASSFIYAHRAIANTGELFF. DNA for the CDR3: TGTGCCAGCAGTTTCATTTATGCGCACAGGGCCATCGCGAACACCGGGGAGCTGTTTTTT.